The subject of this entry is one T cell receptor (beta chain). What it binds is unknown. TCRdb used MiXCR to reprocess the reads, holding one entry per CDR3 protein. The sample records about 700,000 distinct CDR3 sequences, 30% to 40% being singletons. The entry originates in a study of T cell repertoires in cytomegalovirus infection. Study in general: Evidence of both CMV infection and a matching HLA type came from public TCR beta signatures.

CDR1 and CDR2 (germline): SNHLY, FYNNEI. Trimming cost V 10 bases and J 5 bases, with 32 bases left between them. The CDR3 extends over 19 amino acids. This chain links TRBV2 with TRBJ2-2, with D possibly matching TRBD1 (7 bases). Sequenced material: cultured PBMCs, taken from culture after CMV antigen stimulation. The receptor comes from a human donor in good health (CMV status not recorded). Some clones in this sample may be carry-over from other donors' samples. CDR3 sequence reads: CATTRPGTDVLASTGELFF. For the CDR3, the DNA is TGTGCCACTACCCGTCCGGGGACAGACGTCCTAGCGTCGACCGGGGAGCTGTTTTTT. Full variable domain (outside the CDR3, taken from reference TRBV2 and TRBJ2-2): EPEVTQTPSHQVTQMGQEVILRCVPISNHLYFYWYRQILGQKVEFLVSFYNNEISEKSEIFDDQFSVERPDGSNFTLKIRSTKLEDSAMYFCATTRPGTDVLASTGELFFGEGSRLTVL.